The 25 T cell receptor beta chains listed next were all sequenced from one sample in a study of blood T cell repertoires in COVID-19. Libraries were prepared by immunoSEQ multiplex PCR; TCRdb keeps only in-frame clonotypes and omits some of them. This table holds about 140,000 clones, about nine tenths found once. The source material was peripheral blood. All receptors derive from a man aged 50-60 years who had recovered from COVID-19.

The rearrangement links TRBV6-6 to TRBJ2-7, with TRBD2 matching 7 bases. There are 14 residues in the CDR3. Germline assignment: CDR1 MNHNY and CDR2 SVGAGI (reference sequence). With V trimmed by 6 bases and J by 6 bases, 11 bases remained unmatched. The CDR3 bases are TGTGCCAGCAGCGGGGCGCGGGGGAGTGCCGAGCAGTACTTC. It specifies CASSGARGSAEQYF.

The chain combines TRBV15 with TRBJ1-2, with D perhaps matching TRBD1 (6 bases). V gave up 3 bases and J gave up 8 bases, with 19 bases separating them. Looked up from germline, CDR1 is LNHNV and CDR2 is YYDKDF (reference sequence). The CDR3 totals 15 residues. DNA for the CDR3: TGTGCCACCAGCAGCCCGACAGGCACGATTGGAGGCTACACCTTC. Protein sequence: CATSSPTGTIGGYTF.

The CDR3 nucleotides are TGTGCCAGCAGTCCGGCGGGGTATGGCTACACCTTC. This translates into CASSPAGYGYTF. The chain is built from TRBV27 and TRBJ1-2; D ambiguous. Per the germline V gene, CDR1 is MNHEY and CDR2 is SMNVEV (reference sequence). CDR3 length: 12 residues. The V and J ends lost 5 bases and 5 bases respectively, with 9 bases between them.

The rearrangement uses TRBV7-2 and TRBJ2-2; no reliable D call. The CDR3 is 15 amino acids. Germline V gives CDR1 SGHTA, CDR2 FQGNSA. V was cut by 4 bases and J by 0 bases, with 9 bases left in between. The CDR3 here is CASSSQESNTGELFF. The CDR3 DNA sequence: TGTGCCAGCAGCTCGCAAGAGTCGAACACCGGGGAGCTGTTTTTT. Full variable domain (outside the CDR3, taken from reference TRBV7-2 and TRBJ2-2): GAGVSQSPSNKVTEKGKDVELRCDPISGHTALYWYRQSLGQGLEFLIYFQGNSAPDKSGLPSDRFSAERTGGSVSTLTIQRTQQEDSAVYLCASSSQESNTGELFFGEGSRLTVL.

V gene TRBV5-6 combines with J gene TRBJ2-1, with TRBD1 identical over 9 bases. CDR3 length: 15 amino acids. Germline assignment: CDR1 SGHDT and CDR2 YYEEEE. Trimming cost V 3 bases and J 3 bases; bases outside gene matches: 4. This CDR3 is CASSSGTGSYNEQFF. CDR3 DNA: TGTGCCAGCAGCTCAGGGACAGGGAGCTACAATGAGCAGTTCTTC.

This rearrangement joins TRBV5-1 to TRBJ2-3, with TRBD1 matching over 8 bases. CDR1 is SGHRS, CDR2 YFSETQ, per germline. With V trimmed by 0 bases and J by 1 base, 4 bases remained unmatched. The CDR3 runs 16 residues. The CDR3 region has the DNA TGCGCCAGCAGCTTGGGTGGACAGGGCCGCACAGATACGCAGTATTTT. It encodes CASSLGGQGRTDTQYF.

J is TRBJ2-5 and V is TRBV3-1 (or the pseudogene TRBV3-2); 10 bases are a match to TRBD2. With 0 bases clipped from V and 2 bases from J, the junction kept 3 bases outside the gene matches. Looked up from germline, CDR1 is LGHDT and CDR2 is YNNKEL (reference sequence). This CDR3 region has 16 residues. As DNA, the CDR3 is TGTGCCAGCAGCCAAGACCTAGCGGGGGCTCAAGAGACCCAGTACTTC. This encodes CASSQDLAGAQETQYF.

This chain links TRBV19 with TRBJ2-7; TRBD1 matches 8 bases. V gave up 6 bases and J gave up 1 base; unmatched junction bases: 2. Germline V lookup: CDR1 LNHDA, CDR2 SQIVND (reference sequence). CDR3 length equals 13 residues. CDR3 sequence reads: CASSRDRSYEQYF. The CDR3, as DNA: TGTGCCAGTAGCCGGGACAGGTCCTACGAGCAGTACTTC.

The V call is TRBV2, the J call TRBJ1-3, with D hard to call. The germline V and J ends were trimmed by 7 bases and 3 bases, with 10 bases remaining between them. Germline V lookup: CDR1 SNHLY, CDR2 FYNNEI. There are 13 residues in the CDR3. Here the CDR3 reads CASTSTVGNTIYF. CDR3 coding DNA: TGTGCCAGCACTTCAACGGTTGGAAACACCATATATTTT. Complete variable domain (other parts from reference TRBV2 and TRBJ1-3): EPEVTQTPSHQVTQMGQEVILRCVPISNHLYFYWYRQILGQKVEFLVSFYNNEISEKSEIFDDQFSVERPDGSNFTLKIRSTKLEDSAMYFCASTSTVGNTIYFGEGSWLTVV.

The V and J genes are TRBV6-2 or TRBV6-3 and TRBJ2-4; possible D gene TRBD2, 7 bases. From germline, CDR1 is MNHEY and CDR2 SVGEGT. This CDR3 contains 16 residues. Trimming stripped 2 bases from V and 1 base from J, with 12 bases between. CDR3 nucleotides: TGTGCCAGCAGTTACAACAGGGAGGGGGCCAAAAACATTCAGTACTTC. Residues: CASSYNREGAKNIQYF.

The rearrangement uses TRBV11-1 and TRBJ2-6, with D uncertain. CDR3 length: 16 residues. Germline-derived CDR1 and CDR2 are SGHAT and FQDESV (reference sequence). Deletions cut 4 bases from V and 0 bases from J, with 10 bases between. Here the CDR3 DNA reads TGTGCCAGCAGCTACCCCACGGGCTCTGGGGCCAACGTCCTGACTTTC. Its translation: CASSYPTGSGANVLTF.

CDR3 sequence (DNA): TGTGCCTGGAGTTACCAATACTTTGGGACAGGGGTTTACACTGAAGCTTTCTTT. Protein product: CAWSYQYFGTGVYTEAFF. The V call is TRBV30, the J call TRBJ1-1, with 10 nucleotides matching TRBD1. There are 18 residues in the CDR3. Germline V CDR1 and CDR2: GTSNPN, SVGIG (reference sequence). Trimming removed 2 bases from V and 3 bases from J; junction bases left unmatched: 15.

The chain is built from TRBV3-1 (or the pseudogene TRBV3-2) and TRBJ1-1, with unresolved D. CDR1 and CDR2 from the germline V gene are LGHDT and YNNKEL (reference sequence). The CDR3 has 12 residues. Trimming left V 11 bases short and J 1 base short, with 11 bases between. The DNA of the CDR3 is TGTGCCGCATCGAGAGCGAACACTGAAGCTTTCTTT. This codes for CAASRANTEAFF.

The J gene is TRBJ2-2, the V gene TRBV7-6; TRBD1 agrees at 8 bases. The J segment lost 2 bases and the V segment lost 0 bases, leaving 5 bases of the junction unmatched. The CDR3 loop spans 17 amino acids. Germline V lookup: CDR1 SGHVS, CDR2 FNYEAQ. The CDR3 loop reads CASSLAGRGQNTGELFF. The CDR3 DNA sequence: TGTGCCAGCAGCTTAGCTGGCAGGGGGCAAAACACCGGGGAGCTGTTTTTT.

As for this clone: A read error may produce the germline difference seen at one junction end. The chain employs TRBV3-1 (or the pseudogene TRBV3-2) and TRBJ1-5, with 8 bases aligning to TRBD1. Germline V gene sequence: CDR1 LGHDT, CDR2 YNNKEL (reference sequence). The CDR3 has 17 amino acids. Here the CDR3 reads CASSQRGTGDPNKPQHF. Written as DNA, the CDR3 is TGTGCCAGCAGCCAACGGGGGACAGGAGATCCCAATAAGCCCCAGCATTTT.

This rearrangement joins TRBV9 to TRBJ2-2, with D possibly TRBD2 on 6 matching bases. Trimming took off 1 base at V and 4 bases at J, with 14 bases between the two ends. The CDR3 length is 16 residues. Germline CDR1 SGDLS, CDR2 YYNGEE. For the CDR3, the DNA is TGTGCCAGCAGCGTACTTGGAGGGACGAGCACCGGGGAGCTGTTTTTT. Translating it yields CASSVLGGTSTGELFF.

This chain connects TRBV28 to TRBJ2-7, with 7 bases fitting TRBD2. The length of the CDR3 is 14 residues. CDR1 is MDHEN and CDR2 is SYDVKM in the germline V gene. V lost 4 bases and J lost 2; bases outside the gene matches: 5. The DNA of the CDR3 is TGTGCCAGCAGTTCGGGGGGATTCGCCTACGAGCAGTACTTC. Translating gives CASSSGGFAYEQYF.

The chain links TRBV4-3 to TRBJ2-2, with D perhaps TRBD1 (6 bases). Germline lookup yields CDR1 LGHNA and CDR2 YSLEER. Trimming took 4 bases from V and 6 from J, leaving 15 bases between them. The CDR3 loop spans 15 amino acids. The CDR3 nucleotides are TGCGCCAGCAGCCCCACACAATACAGGGCCGGGGAGCTGTTTTTT. This sequence encodes CASSPTQYRAGELFF.

This clone has only one observation. J is TRBJ2-3 and V is TRBV27; tentatively, D is TRBD2 (6 bases). This CDR3 region has 17 residues. Germline V gives CDR1 MNHEY, CDR2 SMNVEV (reference sequence). Trimming removed 4 bases from V and 5 bases from J, with 22 bases in between. The CDR3 sequence: CASSSENPGTPKDTQYF. The DNA for the CDR3 is TGTGCCAGCAGTTCGGAGAACCCCGGGACTCCAAAAGATACGCAGTATTTT.

This chain joins TRBV2 and TRBJ1-2, with 8 bases identical to TRBD1. The length of the CDR3 is 14 residues. Germline-derived CDR1 and CDR2 are SNHLY and FYNNEI. V shed 6 bases and J 7 bases; nucleotides not matched to a gene: 10. The CDR3 region is CASRPGQGTSGYTF. CDR3 DNA sequence: TGTGCCAGCAGACCCGGACAGGGTACTTCTGGCTACACCTTC.

CDR3 residues: CASSLLRQTSSYEQYF. DNA of the CDR3: TGTGCCAGCAGCTTACTGCGACAGACTAGCTCCTACGAGCAGTACTTC. The chain has TRBV7-8 and TRBJ2-7, with D perhaps matching TRBD2 (6 bases). Germline V gene data show CDR1 as SGHVS and CDR2 as FQNEAQ. The CDR3 runs 16 residues. The V gene lost 2 bases and the J gene lost 0 bases, with 14 bases spanning the gap.

This sequence joins TRBV11-3 and TRBJ1-1; the D gene is possibly TRBD1 (5 bases). Germline V gene lookup returns CDR1 SGHNT and CDR2 YENEEA. The CDR3 spans 14 residues. V lost 5 bases and J lost 1, with 11 bases in between. For the CDR3, the DNA is TGTGCCAGCAGCCCGGACACGGCGAACACTGAAGCTTTCTTT. Its translation is CASSPDTANTEAFF.

This clone was found a few times. The chain uses TRBV5-1 and TRBJ1-1; 7 bases line up with TRBD1. V shed 6 bases and J 0 bases; nucleotides not matched to a gene: 5. CDR3 length equals 14 residues. Germline CDR1 SGHRS, CDR2 YFSETQ. The CDR3 DNA is TGCGCCAGCAACCCGACAGGGATGAACACTGAAGCTTTCTTT. Its translation is CASNPTGMNTEAFF.

This clone was seen once. The genes are TRBV11-3 and TRBJ2-2, with D possibly TRBD2 on 5 matching bases. Germline CDR1 reads SGHNT; CDR2 reads YENEEA. V shed 1 base and J shed 6 bases, with 15 bases lying between them. CDR3 length: 16 residues. The DNA for the CDR3 is TGTGCCAGCAGCTTAGGTTGGCAGGCCGGGGCCGGGGAGCTGTTTTTT. Its protein product is CASSLGWQAGAGELFF. Using reference TRBV11-3 and TRBJ2-2 for the parts outside the CDR3, the full variable domain is EAGVVQSPRYKIIEKKQPVAFWCNPISGHNTLYWYLQNLGQGPELLIRYENEEAVDDSQLPKDRFSAERLKGVDSTLKIQPAELGDSAVYLCASSLGWQAGAGELFFGEGSRLTVL.

The rearrangement joins TRBV19 to TRBJ1-3, with 8 bases fitting TRBD1. V shed 6 bases, J shed 0 bases, and the junction held 4 bases outside the gene matches. This CDR3 is 15 amino acids long. Germline values: CDR1 LNHDA, CDR2 SQIVND (reference sequence). CDR3 sequence reads: CASRSTGGSGNTIYF. The CDR3 DNA follows: TGTGCCAGTAGATCAACAGGGGGCTCTGGAAACACCATATATTTT. Variable domain in full (rest from reference TRBV19 and TRBJ1-3): DGGITQSPKYLFRKEGQNVTLSCEQNLNHDAMYWYRQDPGQGLRLIYYSQIVNDFQKGDIAEGYSVSREKKESFPLTVTSAQKNPTAFYLCASRSTGGSGNTIYFGEGSWLTVV.